The 3 T cell receptor beta chains reported below all come from one sample, sequenced in a study of T cell changes during pregnancy in multiple sclerosis. TCRdb's table, derived via immunoSEQ multiplex PCR, lists solely in-frame clones and lacks some. The sample includes roughly 45,000 clones, approximately 92% of them seen just once. Sequencing used CD8+ T cells from peripheral blood mononuclear cells, obtained after pregnancy. Every receptor here comes from a female donor with multiple sclerosis, enrolled in a pregnancy study.

The chain employs TRBV6-5 and TRBJ2-6, with D perhaps TRBD2 (5 bases). V shed 1 base and J shed 0 bases, with 7 bases lying between them. CDR1 is MNHEY, CDR2 SVGAGI, per germline. The CDR3 has 16 residues. Here the CDR3 reads CASSYYGDSGANVLTF. The DNA for the CDR3 is TGTGCCAGCAGTTACTACGGGGACTCTGGGGCCAACGTCCTGACTTTC.

The CDR3 reads CASTGTGGGGELFF. In DNA form, the CDR3 reads TGTGCCAGCACCGGGACAGGGGGCGGCGGGGAGCTGTTTTTT. The gene calls are TRBV25-1 and TRBJ2-2; TRBD1 aligns across 12 bases. After removal of 7 bases from V and 7 bases from J, the junction contained 4 bases not matched to a gene. The CDR3 is 14 residues long. In germline, CDR1 is MGHDK, CDR2 SYGVNS. Filled out from reference TRBV25-1 and TRBJ2-2, the complete variable domain reads EADIYQTPRYLVIGTGKKITLECSQTMGHDKMYWYQQDPGMELHLIHYSYGVNSTEKGDLSSESTVSRIRTEHFPLTLESARPSHTSQYLCASTGTGGGGELFFGEGSRLTVL.

The rearrangement joins TRBV2 to TRBJ2-3, with 8 bases that match TRBD2. The CDR3 sequence is 15 residues long. The germline gives CDR1 SNHLY, CDR2 FYNNEI. V was clipped by 10 bases and J by 0 bases; unmatched bases: 9. In DNA form, the CDR3 reads TGTGCCACGAGGAGCGGCGGGGGGAGCACAGATACGCAGTATTTT. It codes for CATRSGGGSTDTQYF.